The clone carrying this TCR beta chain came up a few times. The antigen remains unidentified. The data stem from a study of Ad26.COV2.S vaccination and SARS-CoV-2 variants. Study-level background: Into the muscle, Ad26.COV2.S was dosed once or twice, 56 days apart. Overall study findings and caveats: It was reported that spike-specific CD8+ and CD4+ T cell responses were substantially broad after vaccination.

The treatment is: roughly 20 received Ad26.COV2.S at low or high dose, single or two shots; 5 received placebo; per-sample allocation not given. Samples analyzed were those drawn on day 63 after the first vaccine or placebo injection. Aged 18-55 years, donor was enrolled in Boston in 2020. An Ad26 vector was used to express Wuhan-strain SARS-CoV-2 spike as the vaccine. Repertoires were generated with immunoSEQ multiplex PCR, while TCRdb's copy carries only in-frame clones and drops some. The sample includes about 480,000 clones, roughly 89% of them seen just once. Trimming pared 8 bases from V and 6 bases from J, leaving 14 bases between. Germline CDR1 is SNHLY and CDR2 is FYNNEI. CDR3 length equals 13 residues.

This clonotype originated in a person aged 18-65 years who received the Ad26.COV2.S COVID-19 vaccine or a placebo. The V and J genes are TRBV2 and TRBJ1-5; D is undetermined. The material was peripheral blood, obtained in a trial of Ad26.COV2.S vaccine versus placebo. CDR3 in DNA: TGTGCCAGCGGAACCGACCGAAGTCAGCCCCAGCATTTT. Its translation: CASGTDRSQPQHF.